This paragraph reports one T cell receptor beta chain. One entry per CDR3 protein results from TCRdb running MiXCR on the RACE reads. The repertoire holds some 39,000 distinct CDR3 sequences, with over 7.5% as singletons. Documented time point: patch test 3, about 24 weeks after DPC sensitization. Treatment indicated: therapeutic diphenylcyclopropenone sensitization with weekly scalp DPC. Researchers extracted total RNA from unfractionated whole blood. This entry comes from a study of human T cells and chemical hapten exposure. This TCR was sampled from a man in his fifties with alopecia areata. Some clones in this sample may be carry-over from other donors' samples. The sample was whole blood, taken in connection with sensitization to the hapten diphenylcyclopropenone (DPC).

The CDR3 reads CSVERTGEIYEQYF. CDR3 DNA: TGCAGCGTTGAACGGACAGGCGAGATTTACGAGCAGTACTTC. The chain couples TRBV29-1 to TRBJ2-7, with 7 bases matching TRBD1. The CDR3 has 14 amino acids. Unmatched junction bases numbered 8, after V lost 2 bases and J lost 4 bases. CDR1 and CDR2 from the germline V gene are SQVTM and ANQGSEA.